This T cell receptor (beta chain) was profiled in a study of shared T cell receptors in the human thymus. This clone has only a few counts. The table came from immunoSEQ multiplex PCR; TCRdb's copy has only in-frame clones and leaves some out. The sample lists approximately 580,000 clones; 75% to 85% were seen once. These records were also assigned to another study, of human thymus T cells. From that paper: The study used thymus tissue resected during corrective heart surgery. Among thymic and blood repertoires, usage of V and J genes appeared biased. Thymic repertoires from unrelated individuals overlapped highly, related research reported.

This receptor was taken from a boy less than two years old with a congenital heart defect. Material: thymocytes.

DNA of the CDR3: TGTGCCAGCAACCCAGGGGGGAGCTCCTACAATGAGCAGTTCTTC. This gives the protein CASNPGGSSYNEQFF. The chain combines TRBV28 with TRBJ2-1; D may be TRBD1 (7 bases). Germline CDR1 and CDR2: MDHEN and SYDVKM. The CDR3 has 15 amino acids. The V gene lost 7 bases and the J gene lost 0 bases, with 13 bases spanning the gap.